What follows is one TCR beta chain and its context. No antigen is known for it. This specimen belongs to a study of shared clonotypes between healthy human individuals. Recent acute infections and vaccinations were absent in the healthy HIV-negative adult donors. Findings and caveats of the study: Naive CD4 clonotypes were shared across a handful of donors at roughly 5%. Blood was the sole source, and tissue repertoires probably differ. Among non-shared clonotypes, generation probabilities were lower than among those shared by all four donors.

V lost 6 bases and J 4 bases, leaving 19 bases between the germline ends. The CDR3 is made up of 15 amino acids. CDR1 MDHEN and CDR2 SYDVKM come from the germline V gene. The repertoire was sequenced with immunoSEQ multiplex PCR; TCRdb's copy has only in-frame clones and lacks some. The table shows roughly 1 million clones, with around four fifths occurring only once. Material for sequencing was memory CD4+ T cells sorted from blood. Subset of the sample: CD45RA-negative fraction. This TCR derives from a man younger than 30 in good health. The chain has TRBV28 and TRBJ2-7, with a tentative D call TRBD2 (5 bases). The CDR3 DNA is TGTGCCAGCAGCCCTGTGCTCGGGGAACTGTACGAGCAGTACTTC. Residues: CASSPVLGELYEQYF. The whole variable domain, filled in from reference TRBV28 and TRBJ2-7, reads DVKVTQSSRYLVKRTGEKVFLECVQDMDHENMFWYRQDPGLGLRLIYFSYDVKMKEKGDIPEGYSVSREKKERFSLILESASTNQTSMYLCASSPVLGELYEQYFGPGTRLTVT.